This is a list of T cell receptor beta chains from one sample in a study of blood T cell repertoires in COVID-19. The repertoire was sequenced with immunoSEQ multiplex PCR; TCRdb's copy has only in-frame clones and lacks some. The sample records a few hundred thousand clones, roughly nine tenths being singletons. The material sequenced was peripheral blood. These receptors all stem from a woman in her 30s with COVID-19, enrolled during active disease. Each CDR3 is given with its conserved first and last residue. A D gene is named only where the DNA matches it firmly. Some rows have no size entry. The others give once, few or many, or a class for an expanded clone.

J gene: TRBJ1-4; D gene: -; V gene: TRBV27; clone size: -; CDR3 protein: CASRPGHLATNEKLFF; CDR3 DNA: TGTGCCAGCAGACCGGGACACCTTGCAACTAATGAAAAACTGTTTTTT
J gene: TRBJ1-1; D gene: TRBD1; V gene: TRBV9; clone size: -; CDR3 protein: CASSAGGGRGNTEAFF; CDR3 DNA: TGTGCCAGCAGCGCTGGAGGGGGCAGGGGGAACACTGAAGCTTTCTTT
J gene: TRBJ1-2; D gene: -; V gene: TRBV29-1; clone size: once; CDR3 protein: CSVDQADGYTF; CDR3 DNA: TGCAGCGTTGACCAGGCCGATGGCTACACCTTC
J gene: TRBJ2-7; D gene: TRBD1; V gene: TRBV7-2; clone size: -; CDR3 protein: CASSLGTGSYEQYF; CDR3 DNA: TGTGCCAGCAGCTTAGGGACAGGATCCTACGAGCAGTACTTC
J gene: TRBJ2-1; D gene: -; V gene: TRBV5-1; clone size: once; CDR3 protein: CASSLGAPYNEQFF; CDR3 DNA: TGCGCCAGCAGCTTGGGGGCGCCCTACAATGAGCAGTTCTTC
J gene: TRBJ1-1; D gene: -; V gene: TRBV7-2; clone size: once; CDR3 protein: CASKQRNTEAFF; CDR3 DNA: TGTGCCAGCAAGCAAAGGAACACTGAAGCTTTCTTT
J gene: TRBJ1-3; D gene: TRBD1; V gene: TRBV5-1; clone size: -; CDR3 protein: CASSDRQGLEGNTIYF; CDR3 DNA: TGCGCCAGCAGCGATCGACAGGGGCTAGAGGGAAACACCATATATTTT
J gene: TRBJ2-2; D gene: TRBD2; V gene: TRBV18; clone size: few; CDR3 protein: CASSGTSGGPRTGELFF; CDR3 DNA: TGTGCCAGCTCCGGGACTAGCGGGGGACCGAGAACCGGGGAGCTGTTTTTT
J gene: TRBJ1-6; D gene: -; V gene: TRBV15; clone size: -; CDR3 protein: CATKDSAHLNSPLHF; CDR3 DNA: TGTGCCACGAAGGACAGCGCGCACCTTAATTCACCCCTCCACTTT
J gene: TRBJ1-2; D gene: -; V gene: TRBV9; clone size: -; CDR3 protein: CASSVDGNGYTF; CDR3 DNA: TGTGCCAGCAGCGTAGACGGGAATGGCTACACCTTC
J gene: TRBJ1-2; D gene: -; V gene: TRBV6-2/TRBV6-3; clone size: few; CDR3 protein: CASSYRGGGYTF; CDR3 DNA: TGTGCCAGCAGTTACCGCGGAGGGGGCTACACCTTC
J gene: TRBJ1-5; D gene: TRBD1; V gene: TRBV19; clone size: once; CDR3 protein: CASSVGTAQHF; CDR3 DNA: TGTGCCAGTAGTGTAGGGACAGCCCAGCATTTT
J gene: TRBJ2-1; D gene: TRBD2; V gene: TRBV29-1; clone size: -; CDR3 protein: CSVTPLGRGGNEQFF; CDR3 DNA: TGCAGCGTTACCCCGCTGGGGCGGGGGGGCAATGAGCAGTTCTTC
J gene: TRBJ1-3; D gene: TRBD1; V gene: TRBV5-4; clone size: -; CDR3 protein: CASSFGTGAGNTIYF; CDR3 DNA: TGTGCCAGCAGCTTCGGGACAGGGGCTGGAAACACCATATATTTT